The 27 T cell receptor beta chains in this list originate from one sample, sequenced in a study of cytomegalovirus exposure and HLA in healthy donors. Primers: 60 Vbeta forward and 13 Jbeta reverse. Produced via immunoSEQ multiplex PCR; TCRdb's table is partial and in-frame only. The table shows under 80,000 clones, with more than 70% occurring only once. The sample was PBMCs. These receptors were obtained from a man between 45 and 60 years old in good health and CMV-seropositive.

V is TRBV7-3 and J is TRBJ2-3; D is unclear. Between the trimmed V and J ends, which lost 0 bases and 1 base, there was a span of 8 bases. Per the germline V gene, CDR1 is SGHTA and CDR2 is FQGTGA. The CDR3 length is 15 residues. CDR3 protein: CASSLTATRTDTQYF. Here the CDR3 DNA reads TGTGCCAGCAGCTTAACAGCCACCCGCACAGATACGCAGTATTTT.

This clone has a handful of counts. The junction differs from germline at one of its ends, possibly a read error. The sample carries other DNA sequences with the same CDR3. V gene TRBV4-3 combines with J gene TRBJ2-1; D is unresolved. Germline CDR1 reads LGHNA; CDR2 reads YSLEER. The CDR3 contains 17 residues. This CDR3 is CARSQDLIVVIYNEQFF. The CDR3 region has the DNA TGCGCCAGAAGCCAAGATCTGATAGTAGTCATCTACAATGAGCAGTTCTTC.

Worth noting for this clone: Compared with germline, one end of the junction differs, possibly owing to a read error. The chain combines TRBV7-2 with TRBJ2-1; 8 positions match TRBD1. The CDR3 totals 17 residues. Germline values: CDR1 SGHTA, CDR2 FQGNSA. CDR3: CVSSSTGAITRYNEQFF. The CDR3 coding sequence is TGTGTCAGCAGCTCGACAGGGGCTATTACCCGTTACAATGAGCAGTTCTTC.

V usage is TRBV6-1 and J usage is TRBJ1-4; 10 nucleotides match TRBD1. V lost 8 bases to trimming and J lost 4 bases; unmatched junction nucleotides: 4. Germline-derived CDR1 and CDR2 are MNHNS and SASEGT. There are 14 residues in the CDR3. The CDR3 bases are TGTGCCAGCGGAGACAGGGGGCATAATGAAAAACTGTTTTTT. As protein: CASGDRGHNEKLFF.

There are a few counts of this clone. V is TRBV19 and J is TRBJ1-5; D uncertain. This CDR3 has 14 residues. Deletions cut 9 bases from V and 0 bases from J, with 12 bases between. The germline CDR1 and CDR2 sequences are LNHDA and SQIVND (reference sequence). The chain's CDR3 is CASLAQNSNQPQHF. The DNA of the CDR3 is TGTGCCAGCTTGGCACAAAATAGCAATCAGCCCCAGCATTTT. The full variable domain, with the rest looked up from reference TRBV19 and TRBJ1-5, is DGGITQSPKYLFRKEGQNVTLSCEQNLNHDAMYWYRQDPGQGLRLIYYSQIVNDFQKGDIAEGYSVSREKKESFPLTVTSAQKNPTAFYLCASLAQNSNQPQHFGDGTRLSIL.

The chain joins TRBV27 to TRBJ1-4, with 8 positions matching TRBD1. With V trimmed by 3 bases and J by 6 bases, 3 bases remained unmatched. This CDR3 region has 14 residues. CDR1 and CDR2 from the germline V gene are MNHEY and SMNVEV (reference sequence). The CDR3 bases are TGTGCCAGCAGTTTTGGGACAGGTCATGAAAAACTGTTTTTT. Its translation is CASSFGTGHEKLFF.

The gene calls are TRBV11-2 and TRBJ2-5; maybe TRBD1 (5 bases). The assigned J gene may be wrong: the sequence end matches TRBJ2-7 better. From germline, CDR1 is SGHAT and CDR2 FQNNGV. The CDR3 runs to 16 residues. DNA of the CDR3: TGTGCCAGCAGCTTAGGCGGACACCTTGATACCTACGAGCAGTACTTC. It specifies CASSLGGHLDTYEQYF.

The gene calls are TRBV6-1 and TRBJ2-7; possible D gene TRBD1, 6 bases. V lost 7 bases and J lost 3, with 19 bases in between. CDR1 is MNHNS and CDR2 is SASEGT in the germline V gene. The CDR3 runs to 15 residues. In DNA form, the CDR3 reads TGTGCCAGCACCTCTCTCCGGGACAACCGCTACGAGCAGTACTTC. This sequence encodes CASTSLRDNRYEQYF.

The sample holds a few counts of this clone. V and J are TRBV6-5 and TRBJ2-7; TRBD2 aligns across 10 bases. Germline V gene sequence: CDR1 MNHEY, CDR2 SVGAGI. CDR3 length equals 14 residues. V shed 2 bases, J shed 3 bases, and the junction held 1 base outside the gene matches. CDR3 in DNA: TGTGCCAGCAGTTACCAGCGGGAGGGCTACGAGCAGTACTTC. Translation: CASSYQREGYEQYF.

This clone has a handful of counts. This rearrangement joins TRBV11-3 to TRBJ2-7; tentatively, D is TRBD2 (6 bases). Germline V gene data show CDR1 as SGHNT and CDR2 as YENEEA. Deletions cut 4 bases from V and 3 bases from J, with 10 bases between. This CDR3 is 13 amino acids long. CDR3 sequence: CASSSGLRYEQYF. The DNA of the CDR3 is TGTGCCAGCAGCTCGGGACTCCGCTACGAGCAGTACTTC.

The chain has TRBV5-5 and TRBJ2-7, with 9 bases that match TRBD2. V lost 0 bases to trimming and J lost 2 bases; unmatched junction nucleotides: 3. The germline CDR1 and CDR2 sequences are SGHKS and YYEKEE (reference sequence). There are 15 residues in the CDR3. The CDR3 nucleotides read TGTGCCAGCAGCTTGGAGGCGGGAGGGCCCTACGAGCAGTACTTC. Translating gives CASSLEAGGPYEQYF.

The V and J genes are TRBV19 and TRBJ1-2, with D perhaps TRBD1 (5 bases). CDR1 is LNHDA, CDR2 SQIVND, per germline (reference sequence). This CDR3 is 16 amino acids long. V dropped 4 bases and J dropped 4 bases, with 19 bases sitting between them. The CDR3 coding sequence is TGTGCCAGTAGTACGTACGCGGGGCCCAACGCCTATGGCTACACCTTC. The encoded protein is CASSTYAGPNAYGYTF.

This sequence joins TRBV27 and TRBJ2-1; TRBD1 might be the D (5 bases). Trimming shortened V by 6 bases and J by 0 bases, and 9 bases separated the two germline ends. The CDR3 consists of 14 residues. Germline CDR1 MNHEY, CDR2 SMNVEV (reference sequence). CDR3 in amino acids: CASSRVSSYNEQFF. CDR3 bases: TGTGCCAGCAGCAGGGTGAGCTCCTACAATGAGCAGTTCTTC.

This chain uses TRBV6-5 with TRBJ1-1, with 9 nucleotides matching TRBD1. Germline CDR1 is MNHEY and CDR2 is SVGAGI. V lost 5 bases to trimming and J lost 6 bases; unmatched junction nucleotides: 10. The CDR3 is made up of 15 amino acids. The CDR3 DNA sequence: TGTGCCAGCAGTAATACAGGGGGCGCGGGCGCTGAAGCTTTCTTT. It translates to CASSNTGGAGAEAFF.

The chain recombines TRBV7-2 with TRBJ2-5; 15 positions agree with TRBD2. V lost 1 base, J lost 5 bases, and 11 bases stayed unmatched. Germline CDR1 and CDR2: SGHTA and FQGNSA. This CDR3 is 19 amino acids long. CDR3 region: CASSLVPGGLAGGWETQYF. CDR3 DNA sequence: TGTGCCAGCAGCTTAGTCCCGGGGGGACTAGCGGGAGGCTGGGAGACCCAGTACTTC.

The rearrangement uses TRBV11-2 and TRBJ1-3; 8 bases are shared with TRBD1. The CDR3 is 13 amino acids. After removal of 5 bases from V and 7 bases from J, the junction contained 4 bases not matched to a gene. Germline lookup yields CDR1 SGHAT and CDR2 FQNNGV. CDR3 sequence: CASSETGVNTIYF. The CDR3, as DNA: TGTGCCAGCAGCGAGACAGGGGTTAACACCATATATTTT.

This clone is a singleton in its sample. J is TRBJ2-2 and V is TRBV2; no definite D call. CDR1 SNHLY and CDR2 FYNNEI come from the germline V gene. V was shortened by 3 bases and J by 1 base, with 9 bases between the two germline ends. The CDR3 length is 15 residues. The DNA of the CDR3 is TGTGCCAGCAGTGAGTCCAGGTTGAACACCGGGGAGCTGTTTTTT. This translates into CASSESRLNTGELFF.

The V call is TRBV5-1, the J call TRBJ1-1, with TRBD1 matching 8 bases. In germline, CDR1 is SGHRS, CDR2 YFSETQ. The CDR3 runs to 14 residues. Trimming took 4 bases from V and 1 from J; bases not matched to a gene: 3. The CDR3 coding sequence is TGCGCCAGCAGCCCCGGGACAGGGAACACTGAAGCTTTCTTT. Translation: CASSPGTGNTEAFF.

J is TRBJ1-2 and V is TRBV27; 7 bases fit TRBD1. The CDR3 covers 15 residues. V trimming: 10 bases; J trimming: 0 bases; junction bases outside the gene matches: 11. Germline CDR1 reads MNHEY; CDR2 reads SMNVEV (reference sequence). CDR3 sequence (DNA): TGTGCCACCCGACAAGGGGGCAAAGCTAACTATGGCTACACCTTC. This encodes CATRQGGKANYGYTF.

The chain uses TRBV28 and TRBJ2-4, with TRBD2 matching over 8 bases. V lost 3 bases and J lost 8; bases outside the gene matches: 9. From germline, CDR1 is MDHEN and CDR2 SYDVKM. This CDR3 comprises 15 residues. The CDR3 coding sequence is TGTGCCAGCAGTTTGGGCGGGAGGACGAGTGACATTCAGTACTTC. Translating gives CASSLGGRTSDIQYF. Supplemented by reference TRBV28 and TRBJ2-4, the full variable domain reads DVKVTQSSRYLVKRTGEKVFLECVQDMDHENMFWYRQDPGLGLRLIYFSYDVKMKEKGDIPEGYSVSREKKERFSLILESASTNQTSMYLCASSLGGRTSDIQYFGAGTRLSVL.

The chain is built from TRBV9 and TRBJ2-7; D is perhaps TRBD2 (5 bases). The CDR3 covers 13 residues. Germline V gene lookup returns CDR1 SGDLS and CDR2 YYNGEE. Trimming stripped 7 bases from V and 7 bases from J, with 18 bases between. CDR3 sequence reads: CASSPGGGREQYF. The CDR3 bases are TGTGCCAGCTCGCCCGGAGGCGGGCGAGAGCAGTACTTC.

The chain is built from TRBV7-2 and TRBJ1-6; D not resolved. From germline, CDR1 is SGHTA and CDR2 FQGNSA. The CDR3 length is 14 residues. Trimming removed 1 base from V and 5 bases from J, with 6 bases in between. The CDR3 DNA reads TGTGCCAGCAGCTTAGGCAGGAATAATTCACCCCTCCACTTT. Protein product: CASSLGRNNSPLHF. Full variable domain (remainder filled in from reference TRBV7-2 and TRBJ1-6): GAGVSQSPSNKVTEKGKDVELRCDPISGHTALYWYRQSLGQGLEFLIYFQGNSAPDKSGLPSDRFSAERTGGSVSTLTIQRTQQEDSAVYLCASSLGRNNSPLHFGNGTRLTVT.

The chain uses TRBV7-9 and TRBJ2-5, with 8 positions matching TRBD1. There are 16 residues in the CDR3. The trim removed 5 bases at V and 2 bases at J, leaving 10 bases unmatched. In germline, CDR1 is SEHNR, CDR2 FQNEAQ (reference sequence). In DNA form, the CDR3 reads TGTGCCAGCAGCCCCCGGACAGGGCCTAATCAAGAGACCCAGTACTTC. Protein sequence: CASSPRTGPNQETQYF. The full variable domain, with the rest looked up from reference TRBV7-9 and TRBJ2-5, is DTGVSQNPRHKITKRGQNVTFRCDPISEHNRLYWYRQTLGQGPEFLTYFQNEAQLEKSRLLSDRFSAERPKGSFSTLEIQRTEQGDSAMYLCASSPRTGPNQETQYFGPGTRLLVL.

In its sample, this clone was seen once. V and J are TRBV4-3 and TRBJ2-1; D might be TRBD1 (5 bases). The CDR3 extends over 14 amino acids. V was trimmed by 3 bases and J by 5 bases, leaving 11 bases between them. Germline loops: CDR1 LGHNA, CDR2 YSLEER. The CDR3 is CASSHGLTDNEQFF. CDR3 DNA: TGCGCCAGCAGCCACGGGTTGACAGACAATGAGCAGTTCTTC.

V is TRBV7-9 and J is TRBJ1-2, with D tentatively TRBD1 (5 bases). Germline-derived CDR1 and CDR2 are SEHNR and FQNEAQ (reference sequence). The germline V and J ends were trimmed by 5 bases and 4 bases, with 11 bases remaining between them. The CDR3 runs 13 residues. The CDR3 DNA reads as TGTGCCAGCAGCCTCGGGGGAGTCTATGGCTACACCTTC. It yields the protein CASSLGGVYGYTF.

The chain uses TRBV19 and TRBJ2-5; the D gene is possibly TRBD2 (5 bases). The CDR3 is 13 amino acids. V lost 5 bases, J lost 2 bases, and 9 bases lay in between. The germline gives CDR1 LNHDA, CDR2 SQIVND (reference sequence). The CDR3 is CASSVTRQETQYF. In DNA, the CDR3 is TGTGCCAGTAGTGTTACTAGGCAAGAGACCCAGTACTTC. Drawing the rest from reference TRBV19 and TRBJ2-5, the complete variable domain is DGGITQSPKYLFRKEGQNVTLSCEQNLNHDAMYWYRQDPGQGLRLIYYSQIVNDFQKGDIAEGYSVSREKKESFPLTVTSAQKNPTAFYLCASSVTRQETQYFGPGTRLLVL.

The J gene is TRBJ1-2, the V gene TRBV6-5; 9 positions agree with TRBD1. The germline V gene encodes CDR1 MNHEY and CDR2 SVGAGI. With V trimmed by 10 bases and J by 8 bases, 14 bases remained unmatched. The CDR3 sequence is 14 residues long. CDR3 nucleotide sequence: TGTGCCACCAACAGGGGGCCATCGTCCCCCGGCTACACCTTC. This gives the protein CATNRGPSSPGYTF.